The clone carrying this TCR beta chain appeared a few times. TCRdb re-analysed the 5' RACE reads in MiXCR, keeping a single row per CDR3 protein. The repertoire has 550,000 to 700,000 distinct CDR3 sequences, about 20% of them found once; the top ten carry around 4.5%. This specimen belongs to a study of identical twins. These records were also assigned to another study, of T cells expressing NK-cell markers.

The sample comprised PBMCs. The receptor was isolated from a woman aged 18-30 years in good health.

The CDR3 is CASSSTSVTGELFF. CDR3 DNA: TGCGCCAGCAGCTCTACTAGCGTTACCGGGGAGCTGTTTTTT. The V and J genes are TRBV5-1 and TRBJ2-2; 7 bases match TRBD2. The germline V gene has CDR1 SGHRS and CDR2 YFSETQ. The length of the CDR3 is 14 residues. J lost 5 bases, V lost 3 bases, and 4 bases had no gene match.